This entry lists 10 T cell receptor beta chains sequenced from one sample in a study of T cell clonotyping in hematopoietic cell transplantation. Method: immunoSEQ multiplex PCR; TCRdb's copy keeps in-frame clones and lacks some. Altogether more than 70,000 clones are present, 90% to 96% being singletons, with the ten largest covering under 2%. The time point here: recipient sample about 28 days before transplant, after cytoreduction. The source was peripheral blood mononuclear cells, collected before stem cell transplant. These receptors were taken from a woman aged 45-59 years with acute myeloid leukemia. Some clones in this sample may be carry-over from other donors' samples.

The sample holds one count of this clone. This sequence joins TRBV19 and TRBJ2-5; D possibly corresponds to TRBD2 (6 bases). With 6 bases removed from V and 2 bases from J, the gap between germline ends came to 13 bases. The CDR3 runs 14 residues. Germline CDR1 is LNHDA and CDR2 is SQIVND (reference sequence). The CDR3, as DNA: TGTGCCAGTAGCCTACCGGGACTTCAAGAGACCCAGTACTTC. Encoded protein: CASSLPGLQETQYF. Supplemented by reference TRBV19 and TRBJ2-5, the full variable domain reads DGGITQSPKYLFRKEGQNVTLSCEQNLNHDAMYWYRQDPGQGLRLIYYSQIVNDFQKGDIAEGYSVSREKKESFPLTVTSAQKNPTAFYLCASSLPGLQETQYFGPGTRLLVL.

The gene calls are TRBV19 and TRBJ1-4; no clear D. CDR3 length: 13 amino acids. Germline V lookup: CDR1 LNHDA, CDR2 SQIVND (reference sequence). V was pared by 7 bases and J by 8 bases, with 14 bases between. This CDR3 reads CASMVRAGEKLFF. The CDR3 coding sequence is TGTGCCAGTATGGTCCGGGCCGGCGAAAAACTGTTTTTT.

The CDR3 sequence: CASSLREETQYF. The CDR3 DNA follows: TGTGCCAGCAGCCTAAGAGAGGAGACCCAGTACTTC. This chain uses TRBV5-6 with TRBJ2-5; D not resolved. Germline CDR1 reads SGHDT; CDR2 reads YYEEEE. CDR3 length: 12 residues. V lost 4 bases and J 5 bases, leaving 9 bases between the germline ends.

The chain uses TRBV7-6 and TRBJ2-1; D remains unclear. V lost 2 bases and J lost 8, with 19 bases in between. This CDR3 contains 16 residues. Germline values: CDR1 SGHVS, CDR2 FNYEAQ. CDR3 sequence reads: CASSLLVLASVYEQFF. The CDR3 region has the DNA TGTGCCAGCAGCTTATTAGTCCTGGCTTCGGTCTATGAGCAGTTCTTC.

This chain connects TRBV7-9 to TRBJ1-1; the D is unclear. The V end lost 4 bases, the J end lost 8 bases, and 14 bases lay between the germline ends. The CDR3 consists of 13 residues. CDR1 is SEHNR, CDR2 FQNEAQ, per germline (reference sequence). CDR3 nucleotides: TGTGCCAGCAGCTCACTAATTTCGAAAGAAGCTTTCTTT. This encodes CASSSLISKEAFF. Combining the CDR3 with reference TRBV7-9 and TRBJ1-1 gives the whole variable domain DTGVSQNPRHKITKRGQNVTFRCDPISEHNRLYWYRQTLGQGPEFLTYFQNEAQLEKSRLLSDRFSAERPKGSFSTLEIQRTEQGDSAMYLCASSSLISKEAFFGQGTRLTVV.

The rearrangement uses TRBV7-2 and TRBJ2-7; D unresolved. The CDR3 extends over 15 amino acids. V was shortened by 3 bases and J by 3 bases, with 15 bases between the two germline ends. Germline CDR1 and CDR2: SGHTA and FQGNSA. The CDR3 sequence is CASSFGGKQNYEQYF. For the CDR3, the DNA is TGTGCCAGCAGCTTCGGCGGCAAGCAAAACTACGAGCAGTACTTC.

The chain couples TRBV5-1 to TRBJ2-2, with D unresolved. This CDR3 spans 14 amino acids. Germline-derived CDR1 and CDR2 are SGHRS and YFSETQ. Trimming removed 5 bases from V and 7 bases from J, with 15 bases in between. For the CDR3, the DNA is TGCGCCAGCAGTTCAGACTCTTACGGCGGGGAGCTGTTTTTT. Its translation: CASSSDSYGGELFF.

V gene TRBV28 combines with J gene TRBJ2-5; possibly TRBD1 for D (6 bases). Per the germline V gene, CDR1 is MDHEN and CDR2 is SYDVKM. This CDR3 has 15 residues. V lost 5 bases to trimming and J lost 1 base, with 14 bases between them. The CDR3 reads CASSLLQGFQETQYF. The CDR3 DNA is TGTGCCAGCAGTCTACTACAGGGCTTCCAAGAGACCCAGTACTTC.

The chain has TRBV7-2 and TRBJ1-1, with D possibly being TRBD1 (5 bases). This CDR3 is built from 14 residues. The V end lost 0 bases, the J end lost 2 bases, and 7 bases lay between the germline ends. Germline values: CDR1 SGHTA, CDR2 FQGNSA. The CDR3 DNA sequence: TGTGCCAGCAGCTTAGCCAGGGTTAACACTGAAGCTTTCTTT. It yields the protein CASSLARVNTEAFF.

This clone was counted only a few times. The V and J genes are TRBV30 and TRBJ1-2, with D perhaps matching TRBD1 (5 bases). Trimming shortened V by 2 bases and J by 5 bases, and 18 bases separated the two germline ends. Germline V CDR1 and CDR2: GTSNPN, SVGIG (reference sequence). The CDR3 consists of 15 residues. Here the CDR3 reads CAWSPTWTSPYGYTF. For the CDR3, the DNA is TGTGCCTGGAGTCCGACATGGACAAGCCCTTATGGCTACACCTTC.